Listed here is a single T cell receptor beta chain. No antigen is known for it. The TCR library protocol attached unique molecular identifiers to the individual cDNA molecules. TCRdb reanalysed the 5' RACE reads using MiXCR and keeps one entry per CDR3 protein. The sample has some 80,000 distinct CDR3 sequences; more than 10% are singletons. J gave up 6 bases and V 6 bases, and 11 bases lay outside the gene matches. The CDR3 is made up of 14 amino acids. Germline CDR1 is DFQATT and CDR2 is SNEGSKA (reference sequence). These data are taken from a study of early T cells in non-severe SARS-CoV-2 infection. Study-wide background: Chains from this unsorted whole-blood bulk RNA could not be paired. Study results and limitations: VDJdb matching, biased toward anti-spike CD8 responses, missed private and CD4 specificities.

Sample: whole blood. The receptor was derived from an adult who was a healthcare worker with PCR-confirmed SARS-CoV-2 infection or an uninfected control (not recorded which). This rearrangement joins TRBV20-1 to TRBJ1-2; TRBD1 matches 9 bases. The CDR3 here is CSASNRGLVDGYTF. The CDR3 DNA sequence: TGCAGTGCCTCGAACAGGGGGCTGGTAGATGGCTACACCTTC.